Following are 28 T cell receptor beta chains from one sample sequenced in a study of T cell responses to AZD1222 COVID-19 vaccine. Only in-frame clones appear in the TCRdb table, and some are missing; sequencing was by immunoSEQ multiplex PCR. The top ten clones hold around 26% of a sample with around 200,000 clones, 88% of them seen once. This specimen consisted of peripheral blood, obtained 28 days after the second AZD1222 dose. The source of these receptors is an adult who received the AZD1222 COVID-19 vaccine.

The J gene is TRBJ2-2, the V gene TRBV6-5; D might be TRBD1 (6 bases). V lost 2 bases, J lost 3 bases, and 10 bases lay in between. The CDR3 extends over 15 amino acids. The germline CDR1 and CDR2 sequences are MNHEY and SVGAGI. The CDR3 spells CASSYHRADTGELFF. The DNA of the CDR3 is TGTGCCAGCAGTTACCACAGGGCCGACACCGGGGAGCTGTTTTTT.

The table lists this clone with a count of one. The chain joins TRBV29-1 to TRBJ2-1; no reliable D call. The germline V gene has CDR1 SQVTM and CDR2 ANQGSEA. Trimming removed 7 bases from V and 2 bases from J, with 12 bases in between. This CDR3 has 13 amino acids. The chain's CDR3 is CSGAYVAYNEQFF. CDR3 bases: TGCAGCGGAGCCTATGTTGCCTACAATGAGCAGTTCTTC.

This rearrangement joins TRBV27 to TRBJ2-7; 9 positions agree with TRBD1. Germline V lookup: CDR1 MNHEY, CDR2 SMNVEV (reference sequence). The CDR3 runs 15 residues. V lost 5 bases, J lost 4 bases, and 9 bases stayed unmatched. The CDR3 nucleotides are TGTGCCAGCAGTCCCCCCGGGACAGGGATATACGAGCAGTACTTC. Its protein product is CASSPPGTGIYEQYF.

This clone was recorded once. DNA of the CDR3: TGTGCCAGCAGCCCCTCGACAGGGTTTGTCACTGAAGCTTTCTTT. Protein sequence: CASSPSTGFVTEAFF. This chain uses TRBV28 with TRBJ1-1; TRBD1 aligns across 7 bases. The ends lost 6 bases at V and 4 bases at J; junction bases unmatched: 11. This CDR3 is 15 amino acids long. Germline loops: CDR1 MDHEN, CDR2 SYDVKM.

This clone has more than one count but fewer than ten. A junction end diverges from the germline sequence, so it may reflect a read error. The chain recombines TRBV7-7 with TRBJ2-3; TRBD2 matches 12 bases. Germline CDR1 is SSHAT and CDR2 is FNYEAQ (reference sequence). CDR3 size: 16 residues. CDR3 loop: CASSPGLAGKTDTQYF. CDR3 in DNA: TGTGCTAGCAGCCCCGGACTAGCGGGAAAGACAGATACGCAGTATTTT.

The rearrangement links TRBV28 to TRBJ2-5, with TRBD1 matching 9 bases. Germline CDR1 reads MDHEN; CDR2 reads SYDVKM. V gave up 4 bases and J gave up 2 bases; unmatched junction bases: 8. The CDR3 covers 16 residues. CDR3 DNA sequence: TGTGCCAGCAGTTCGCCGGGACAGGGAGTTCAAGAGACCCAGTACTTC. Its protein is CASSSPGQGVQETQYF.

The chain has TRBV5-1 and TRBJ2-5; TRBD1 matches 7 bases. V trimming: 0 bases; J trimming: 5 bases; junction bases outside the gene matches: 4. The germline V gene encodes CDR1 SGHRS and CDR2 YFSETQ. This CDR3 comprises 14 residues. The CDR3: CASSLGTGEETQYF. CDR3 nucleotide sequence: TGCGCCAGCAGCTTGGGTACAGGGGAGGAGACCCAGTACTTC.

This chain links TRBV27 with TRBJ1-5; D call uncertain. Germline assignment: CDR1 MNHEY and CDR2 SMNVEV (reference sequence). The V gene lost 8 bases and the J gene lost 3 bases, with 20 bases spanning the gap. The CDR3 consists of 16 residues. CDR3: CASPFRPNAYNQPQHF. CDR3 nucleotide sequence: TGTGCCAGCCCCTTCAGGCCGAATGCCTACAATCAGCCCCAGCATTTT.

The rearrangement uses TRBV6-5 and TRBJ2-2, with D maybe TRBD2 (7 bases). Germline V gives CDR1 MNHEY, CDR2 SVGAGI. V was shortened by 3 bases and J by 0 bases, with 11 bases between the two germline ends. The CDR3 sequence is 16 residues long. CDR3 nucleotide sequence: TGTGCCAGCAGTTATGGGGGGGGCACGAACACCGGGGAGCTGTTTTTT. Residues: CASSYGGGTNTGELFF.

The chain recombines TRBV24-1 with TRBJ1-5; TRBD1 aligns across 10 bases. The J segment lost 6 bases and the V segment lost 3 bases, leaving 4 bases of the junction unmatched. The CDR3 covers 15 residues. CDR1 is KGHDR, CDR2 SFDVKD, per germline. The CDR3 protein is CATSDGTGVSQPQHF. In nucleotides, the CDR3 is TGTGCCACCAGTGATGGGACAGGGGTTTCTCAGCCCCAGCATTTT.

The CDR3 DNA is TGTGCCAGCAGCTTAGTGCAAGCGGGAGCCCTGGACACCGGGGAGCTGTTTTTT. It is translated as CASSLVQAGALDTGELFF. The chain combines TRBV7-6 with TRBJ2-2; 8 nucleotides agree with TRBD2. V shed 1 base and J 3 bases; nucleotides not matched to a gene: 10. The CDR3 loop spans 18 amino acids. CDR1 is SGHVS and CDR2 is FNYEAQ in the germline V gene.

J is TRBJ2-5 and V is TRBV19; D assignment may be TRBD1 or TRBD2 (5 bases each). This CDR3 contains 15 residues. The V gene's germline CDR1 is LNHDA and CDR2 SQIVND (reference sequence). Trimming removed 1 base from V and 5 bases from J, with 14 bases in between. DNA of the CDR3: TGTGCCAGTAGTATAGCCGGGGCGGTTGTGGAGACCCAGTACTTC. It specifies CASSIAGAVVETQYF.

This chain uses TRBV24-1 with TRBJ2-5; TRBD1 matches at 9 bases. V dropped 4 bases and J dropped 5; count of bases not matched to a gene: 10. The CDR3 is 16 amino acids. The germline gives CDR1 KGHDR, CDR2 SFDVKD. CDR3 DNA sequence: TGTGCCACCAGTGAATCGTTGACAGGGGGTCTGGAGACCCAGTACTTC. Its protein product is CATSESLTGGLETQYF.

The chain is built from TRBV10-3 and TRBJ2-2; D gene ambiguous. Germline CDR1 reads ENHRY; CDR2 reads SYGVKD. V gave up 8 bases and J gave up 4 bases, with 17 bases separating them. This CDR3 contains 15 residues. The CDR3 sequence is CAIGNLKTSTGELFF. The CDR3 nucleotides are TGTGCCATCGGGAATTTAAAGACCAGCACCGGGGAGCTGTTTTTT.

The rearrangement links TRBV9 to TRBJ2-7, with a weak D call TRBD1 (5 bases). V dropped 3 bases and J dropped 0 bases, with 7 bases sitting between them. CDR3 length equals 13 residues. The V gene's germline CDR1 is SGDLS and CDR2 YYNGEE. The CDR3 DNA reads as TGTGCCAGCAGCGAGGGGATCTCCTACGAGCAGTACTTC. It encodes CASSEGISYEQYF. Full variable domain (remainder filled in from reference TRBV9 and TRBJ2-7): DSGVTQTPKHLITATGQRVTLRCSPRSGDLSVYWYQQSLDQGLQFLIQYYNGEERAKGNILERFSAQQFPDLHSELNLSSLELGDSALYFCASSEGISYEQYFGPGTRLTVT.

The J gene is TRBJ1-6, the V gene TRBV6-5; the D gene is possibly TRBD1 (5 bases). V shed 10 bases and J shed 7 bases, with 20 bases lying between them. This CDR3 is 15 amino acids long. From germline, CDR1 is MNHEY and CDR2 SVGAGI. The CDR3 loop reads CATGRGGGRNSPLHF. The CDR3 DNA reads TGTGCCACCGGCCGGGGGGGAGGTAGAAATTCACCCCTCCACTTT.

This rearrangement joins TRBV27 to TRBJ2-3; TRBD1 aligns across 7 bases. Germline values: CDR1 MNHEY, CDR2 SMNVEV (reference sequence). The CDR3 sequence is 15 residues long. Trimming at V came to 6 bases and at J to 2 bases, leaving 8 bases not matched to a gene. The CDR3 sequence is CASSSPGQITDTQYF. The CDR3 DNA reads TGTGCCAGCAGCTCACCGGGACAGATCACAGATACGCAGTATTTT.

The gene calls are TRBV11-2 and TRBJ2-1; no clear D. This CDR3 contains 14 residues. Germline V lookup: CDR1 SGHAT, CDR2 FQNNGV. The CDR3 sequence: CATQAESLYNEQFF. The CDR3 nucleotides are TGTGCTACGCAGGCGGAGAGTTTATACAATGAGCAGTTCTTC.

The chain carries TRBV15 and TRBJ2-7; 8 bases are a match to TRBD1. This CDR3 spans 15 amino acids. With V trimmed by 3 bases and J by 3 bases, 7 bases remained unmatched. Germline loops: CDR1 LNHNV, CDR2 YYDKDF (reference sequence). The CDR3 bases are TGTGCCACCAGCAGGTCGGGACAGGCGAACTACGAGCAGTACTTC. This encodes CATSRSGQANYEQYF. Full variable domain (outside the CDR3, taken from reference TRBV15 and TRBJ2-7): DAMVIQNPRYQVTQFGKPVTLSCSQTLNHNVMYWYQQKSSQAPKLLFHYYDKDFNNEADTPDNFQSRRPNTSFCFLDIRSPGLGDTAMYLCATSRSGQANYEQYFGPGTRLTVT.

The J gene is TRBJ1-1, the V gene TRBV9; 9 bases align to TRBD1. The CDR3 is made up of 17 amino acids. The trim removed 2 bases at V and 2 bases at J, leaving 10 bases unmatched. CDR1 SGDLS and CDR2 YYNGEE come from the germline V gene. The CDR3 DNA is TGTGCCAGCAGCGTGGCACAGGGGGCCCCTCTAAACACTGAAGCTTTCTTT. Protein: CASSVAQGAPLNTEAFF. Supplemented by reference TRBV9 and TRBJ1-1, the full variable domain reads DSGVTQTPKHLITATGQRVTLRCSPRSGDLSVYWYQQSLDQGLQFLIQYYNGEERAKGNILERFSAQQFPDLHSELNLSSLELGDSALYFCASSVAQGAPLNTEAFFGQGTRLTVV.

The chain uses TRBV30 and TRBJ2-7; D is ambiguous. Germline CDR1 and CDR2: GTSNPN and SVGIG (reference sequence). This CDR3 region has 15 residues. Trimming removed 6 bases at V and 0 bases at J, with 18 bases between. The CDR3 reads CACSATLLVSYEQYF. As DNA, the CDR3 is TGTGCCTGCAGCGCGACTCTCCTCGTCTCCTACGAGCAGTACTTC.

This sequence joins TRBV6-2 or TRBV6-3 and TRBJ2-1, with D perhaps TRBD2 (6 bases). The CDR3 totals 15 residues. CDR1 MNHEY and CDR2 SVGEGT come from the germline V gene. V was pared by 5 bases and J by 6 bases, with 17 bases between. For the CDR3, the DNA is TGTGCCAGCAGTCCCTTGCGGGGAGTAGGCAATGAGCAGTTCTTC. Residues: CASSPLRGVGNEQFF.

The chain uses TRBV30 and TRBJ2-7; tentative D call: TRBD2 (5 bases). CDR3 size: 13 residues. V was pared by 2 bases and J by 6 bases, with 14 bases between. Germline values: CDR1 GTSNPN, CDR2 SVGIG (reference sequence). This chain's CDR3 is CAWSRPGLREQYF. DNA of the CDR3: TGTGCCTGGAGTCGGCCGGGGTTGCGCGAGCAGTACTTC.

This sequence joins TRBV7-9 and TRBJ2-2; 11 bases are a match to TRBD2. CDR1 SEHNR and CDR2 FQNEAQ come from the germline V gene (reference sequence). The V gene end was trimmed by 2 bases and the J gene end by 1 base; junction bases not matched to a gene: 0. This CDR3 has 16 amino acids. The CDR3 nucleotides are TGTGCCAGCAGCTTACTAGCGGGAGGGAACACCGGGGAGCTGTTTTTT. This sequence encodes CASSLLAGGNTGELFF.

The genes are TRBV4-2 and TRBJ2-1; TRBD2 is a possible D gene (5 bases). With 2 bases removed from V and 8 bases from J, the gap between germline ends came to 13 bases. Germline loops: CDR1 LGHNA, CDR2 YNFKEQ. The CDR3 is 14 amino acids. CDR3 nucleotide sequence: TGTGCCAGCAGCCAACCTCGGGGTCCGGATGAGCAGTTCTTC. It is translated as CASSQPRGPDEQFF.

J is TRBJ1-3 and V is TRBV7-9, with no clear D. Germline V gene lookup returns CDR1 SEHNR and CDR2 FQNEAQ (reference sequence). Trimming cost V 5 bases and J 0 bases, with 11 bases left between them. The CDR3 spans 15 residues. Here the CDR3 reads CASSLLSHSGNTIYF. CDR3 sequence (DNA): TGTGCCAGCAGCCTCCTATCCCACTCTGGAAACACCATATATTTT.

A single count supports this clone. The chain has TRBV6-5 and TRBJ2-7; no reliable D call. Germline CDR1 reads MNHEY; CDR2 reads SVGAGI. V was shortened by 0 bases and J by 3 bases, with 15 bases between the two germline ends. The CDR3 sequence is 16 residues long. The DNA of the CDR3 is TGTGCCAGCAGTTACTCAGCTCCCGCTGTAGGCTACGAGCAGTACTTC. Translation gives CASSYSAPAVGYEQYF.

The chain carries TRBV5-8 and TRBJ1-5, with no clear D. In germline, CDR1 is SGHTS, CDR2 YDEGEE. Trimming cost V 0 bases and J 3 bases, with 7 bases left between them. CDR3 length: 14 residues. DNA of the CDR3: TGTGCCAGCAGCTTGGAGGGAACCAATCAGCCCCAGCATTTT. As protein: CASSLEGTNQPQHF.